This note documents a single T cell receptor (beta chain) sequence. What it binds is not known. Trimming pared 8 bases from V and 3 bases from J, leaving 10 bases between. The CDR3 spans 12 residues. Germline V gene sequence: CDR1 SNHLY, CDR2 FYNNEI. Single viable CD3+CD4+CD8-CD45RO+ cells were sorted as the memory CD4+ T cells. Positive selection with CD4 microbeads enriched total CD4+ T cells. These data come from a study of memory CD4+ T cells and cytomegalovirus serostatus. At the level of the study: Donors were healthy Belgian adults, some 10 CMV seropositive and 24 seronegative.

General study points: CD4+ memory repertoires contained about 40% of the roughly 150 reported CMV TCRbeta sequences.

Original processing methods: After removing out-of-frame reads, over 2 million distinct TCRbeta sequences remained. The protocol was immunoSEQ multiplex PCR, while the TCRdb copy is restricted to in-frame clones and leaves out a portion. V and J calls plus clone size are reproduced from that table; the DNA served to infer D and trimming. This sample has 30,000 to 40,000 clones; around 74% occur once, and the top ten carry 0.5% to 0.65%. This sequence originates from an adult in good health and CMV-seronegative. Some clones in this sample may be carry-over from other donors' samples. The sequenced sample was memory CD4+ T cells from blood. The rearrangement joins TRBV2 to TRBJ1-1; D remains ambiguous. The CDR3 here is CASLSADTEAFF. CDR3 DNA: TGTGCCAGCCTATCGGCGGACACTGAAGCTTTCTTT.